Following are 27 T cell receptor beta chains from one sample sequenced in a study of graft-versus-host responses after intestinal transplantation. These receptors' antigens are unknown. Only in-frame clones appear in the TCRdb table, and some are missing; sequencing was by immunoSEQ multiplex PCR. The sample records about 88,000 clones, roughly 93% being singletons. The input for sequencing was unstimulated CD4+ T cells sorted from spleen or lymph node cells, taken before transplant. The receptors originated from a human donor who was the organ donor for an intestinal transplant.

V is TRBV27 and J is TRBJ1-2; tentatively, D is TRBD1 (6 bases). Germline V gives CDR1 MNHEY, CDR2 SMNVEV (reference sequence). Trimming shortened V by 0 bases and J by 8 bases, and 16 bases separated the two germline ends. The CDR3 runs 15 residues. Here the CDR3 DNA reads TGTGCCAGCAGTTTATCGACAGGATCCCTGGGAGGCTACACCTTC. This codes for CASSLSTGSLGGYTF.

The rearrangement links TRBV5-1 to TRBJ2-4; the match to TRBD1 covers 11 bases. Germline loops: CDR1 SGHRS, CDR2 YFSETQ. The trim removed 3 bases at V and 7 bases at J, leaving 3 bases unmatched. The CDR3 is 14 amino acids. CDR3 loop: CASSSRDRGNIQYF. In DNA form, the CDR3 reads TGCGCCAGCAGCTCTAGGGACAGGGGGAACATTCAGTACTTC.

The chain links TRBV10-2 to TRBJ2-3, with 11 bases identical to TRBD2. This CDR3 region has 15 residues. Trimming removed 3 bases from V and 3 bases from J; junction bases left unmatched: 2. Germline V gene lookup returns CDR1 WSHSY and CDR2 SAAADI. In nucleotides, the CDR3 is TGCGCCAGCAGTGACTTAGCGGGGGGGACAGATACGCAGTATTTT. Its protein product is CASSDLAGGTDTQYF.

This clone was recorded once. This chain uses TRBV7-6 with TRBJ2-1; 9 bases line up with TRBD2. Germline V CDR1 and CDR2: SGHVS, FNYEAQ. This CDR3 spans 16 amino acids. Trimming cost V 1 base and J 9 bases; bases outside gene matches: 10. CDR3 loop: CASSLVVGGGASEQFF. DNA for the CDR3: TGTGCCAGCAGCTTAGTGGTCGGCGGGGGGGCCTCTGAGCAGTTCTTC.

This rearrangement joins TRBV5-1 to TRBJ1-2; D is undetermined. V was clipped by 7 bases and J by 8 bases, with 15 bases between them. This CDR3 contains 12 residues. CDR1 and CDR2 (germline): SGHRS, YFSETQ. CDR3 loop: CASARSGEGYTF. CDR3 nucleotides: TGCGCCAGCGCCCGATCGGGCGAAGGCTACACCTTC. Together with reference TRBV5-1 and TRBJ1-2, the CDR3 gives the full variable domain: KAGVTQTPRYLIKTRGQQVTLSCSPISGHRSVSWYQQTPGQGLQFLFEYFSETQRNKGNFPGRFSGRQFSNSRSEMNVSTLELGDSALYLCASARSGEGYTFGSGTRLTVV.

V is TRBV20-1 and J is TRBJ1-1, with 7 positions matching TRBD1. Unmatched junction bases numbered 4, after V lost 2 bases and J lost 10 bases. The CDR3 spans 11 residues. Germline assignment: CDR1 DFQATT and CDR2 SNEGSKA (reference sequence). CDR3 protein: CSARPTGTAFF. In nucleotides, the CDR3 is TGCAGTGCTAGACCGACAGGGACAGCTTTCTTT.

The chain couples TRBV28 to TRBJ2-5; 8 bases are shared with TRBD1. This CDR3 has 14 residues. Per germline, CDR1 MDHEN and CDR2 SYDVKM. V lost 3 bases and J lost 4; bases outside the gene matches: 4. DNA of the CDR3: TGTGCCAGCAGTTTGATAGACAGGGGAGAGACCCAGTACTTC. Translating gives CASSLIDRGETQYF.

This sequence joins TRBV10-2 and TRBJ1-2; D is unresolved. The germline gives CDR1 WSHSY, CDR2 SAAADI. Trimming took off 8 bases at V and 5 bases at J, with 21 bases between the two ends. This CDR3 has 15 amino acids. CDR3 residues: CASVKSLGNSYGYTF. The CDR3 DNA is TGCGCCAGCGTAAAATCCCTCGGGAATTCGTATGGCTACACCTTC.

The V call is TRBV7-2, the J call TRBJ2-5; no reliable D call. The germline V gene encodes CDR1 SGHTA and CDR2 FQGNSA. This CDR3 is built from 15 residues. The V and J ends lost 3 bases and 2 bases respectively, with 13 bases between them. The CDR3 nucleotides read TGTGCCAGCAGCTTGTCTCCCGCCCTTCAAGAGACCCAGTACTTC. It codes for CASSLSPALQETQYF.

This chain joins TRBV5-1 and TRBJ1-1, with unresolved D. Germline assignment: CDR1 SGHRS and CDR2 YFSETQ. V lost 2 bases to trimming and J lost 0 bases, with 11 bases between them. The CDR3 is made up of 15 amino acids. In DNA form, the CDR3 reads TGCGCCAGCAGCTTAGATACTGTAATGAACACTGAAGCTTTCTTT. This codes for CASSLDTVMNTEAFF.

The chain couples TRBV10-3 to TRBJ2-7, with D unclear. The germline gives CDR1 ENHRY, CDR2 SYGVKD. This CDR3 has 12 residues. With 5 bases removed from V and 3 bases from J, the gap between germline ends came to 8 bases. CDR3 loop: CAISPQSYEQYF. Here the CDR3 DNA reads TGTGCCATCAGTCCACAGAGCTACGAGCAGTACTTC.

This chain connects TRBV5-1 to TRBJ2-5; D assignment may be TRBD1 or TRBD2 (6 bases each). Germline values: CDR1 SGHRS, CDR2 YFSETQ. Trimming removed 4 bases at V and 0 bases at J, with 16 bases between. The CDR3 covers 16 residues. CDR3 residues: CASSQSRGGDQETQYF. The CDR3 DNA follows: TGCGCCAGCAGCCAGTCCAGGGGAGGCGACCAAGAGACCCAGTACTTC. The full variable domain, in which reference TRBV5-1 and TRBJ2-5 provide the parts outside the CDR3, is KAGVTQTPRYLIKTRGQQVTLSCSPISGHRSVSWYQQTPGQGLQFLFEYFSETQRNKGNFPGRFSGRQFSNSRSEMNVSTLELGDSALYLCASSQSRGGDQETQYFGPGTRLLVL.

The V call is TRBV14, the J call TRBJ2-7; D tentatively fits TRBD1 or TRBD2 (6 bases each). CDR1 is SGHDN, CDR2 FVKESK, per germline. This CDR3 contains 13 residues. Trimming took 6 bases from V and 7 from J, leaving 16 bases between them. CDR3 nucleotides: TGTGCCAGCAGTATACAGGGTGCGGGGGAGCAGTACTTC. Translating gives CASSIQGAGEQYF.

The genes are TRBV28 and TRBJ1-4; D ambiguous. V gave up 2 bases and J gave up 6 bases, with 7 bases separating them. The germline CDR1 and CDR2 sequences are MDHEN and SYDVKM. This CDR3 region has 13 residues. The CDR3 sequence is CASSLDRYEKLFF. For the CDR3, the DNA is TGTGCCAGCAGTTTAGATCGTTATGAAAAACTGTTTTTT.

The CDR3 is CASSWGRQDQETQYF. Here the CDR3 DNA reads TGTGCCAGCAGCTGGGGACGACAGGATCAAGAGACCCAGTACTTC. The rearrangement joins TRBV5-6 to TRBJ2-5, with TRBD1 as a possible D gene (6 bases). The CDR3 length is 15 residues. Germline V lookup: CDR1 SGHDT, CDR2 YYEEEE. With 3 bases removed from V and 2 bases from J, the gap between germline ends came to 14 bases.

The sample holds one count of this clone. The chain uses TRBV10-1 and TRBJ2-1; maybe TRBD2 (6 bases). V lost 5 bases and J lost 5, with 13 bases in between. The germline CDR1 and CDR2 sequences are WNHNN and SYGVQD (reference sequence). The CDR3 covers 14 residues. CDR3 in amino acids: CASSPSGTDNEQFF. Written as DNA, the CDR3 is TGCGCCAGCAGTCCTTCCGGGACTGACAATGAGCAGTTCTTC.

J is TRBJ2-3 and V is TRBV5-1; perhaps TRBD1 as D (5 bases). The germline CDR1 and CDR2 sequences are SGHRS and YFSETQ. This CDR3 region has 15 residues. Trimming left V 0 bases short and J 4 bases short, with 12 bases between. CDR3 DNA: TGCGCCAGCAGCTTGGCCTCCAGGGAAGCAGATACGCAGTATTTT. Amino acids: CASSLASREADTQYF.

CDR3 in DNA: TGTGCCAGCACCGATGGCGGGGGGAGGGAGACCCAGTACTTC. Protein: CASTDGGGRETQYF. The rearrangement links TRBV28 to TRBJ2-5, with 8 bases identical to TRBD2. This CDR3 has 14 residues. The trim removed 7 bases at V and 5 bases at J, leaving 9 bases unmatched. Germline loops: CDR1 MDHEN, CDR2 SYDVKM. Based on the CDR3 plus reference TRBV28 and TRBJ2-5, the full variable domain is DVKVTQSSRYLVKRTGEKVFLECVQDMDHENMFWYRQDPGLGLRLIYFSYDVKMKEKGDIPEGYSVSREKKERFSLILESASTNQTSMYLCASTDGGGRETQYFGPGTRLLVL.

J is TRBJ1-2 and V is TRBV7-9, with 7 bases fitting TRBD1. Germline V CDR1 and CDR2: SEHNR, FQNEAQ (reference sequence). The CDR3 is made up of 14 amino acids. With 5 bases clipped from V and 6 bases from J, the junction kept 9 bases outside the gene matches. The CDR3 DNA reads TGTGCCAGCAGCCGTATCGAGACAGGGAATGGCTACACCTTC. Amino acid sequence: CASSRIETGNGYTF.

The chain employs TRBV6-1 and TRBJ2-7; D remains ambiguous. Germline V gene sequence: CDR1 MNHNS, CDR2 SASEGT. The CDR3 spans 13 residues. The V end was cut by 8 bases, the J end by 2 bases, with 13 bases between. As DNA, the CDR3 is TGTGCCAGCCGGCCCGGGCAGGCCTACGAGCAGTACTTC. It yields the protein CASRPGQAYEQYF.

The CDR3 DNA follows: TGCGCCAGCAGACCAGACTCCGGGACAGGGATGGAGAAACTGTTTTTT. Protein product: CASRPDSGTGMEKLFF. V and J are TRBV5-1 and TRBJ1-4; 9 bases agree with TRBD1. CDR1 and CDR2 from the germline V gene are SGHRS and YFSETQ. The CDR3 sequence is 16 residues long. With V trimmed by 5 bases and J by 11 bases, 16 bases remained unmatched.

The chain is built from TRBV5-1 and TRBJ2-7; a weak D match, TRBD2 (5 bases). The CDR3 is made up of 14 amino acids. Germline V lookup: CDR1 SGHRS, CDR2 YFSETQ. V was trimmed by 1 base and J by 4 bases, leaving 12 bases between them. The CDR3: CASSLTGFNYEQYF. The CDR3 nucleotides read TGCGCCAGCAGCTTGACGGGGTTTAATTACGAGCAGTACTTC.

The rearrangement uses TRBV4-1 and TRBJ2-5; the D gene is possibly TRBD2 (5 bases). Trimming stripped 2 bases from V and 4 bases from J, with 20 bases between. This CDR3 has 17 amino acids. Germline V gives CDR1 MGHRA, CDR2 YSYEKL. The CDR3 is CASSQTEGMDGIETQYF. Here the CDR3 DNA reads TGCGCCAGCAGCCAAACGGAAGGGATGGACGGGATAGAGACCCAGTACTTC.

V and J are TRBV2 and TRBJ1-1, with unresolved D. This CDR3 comprises 15 residues. Germline V CDR1 and CDR2: SNHLY, FYNNEI. The V end was cut by 6 bases, the J end by 5 bases, with 19 bases between. CDR3: CASRDTTWGGTEAFF. CDR3 DNA: TGTGCCAGCAGAGACACGACATGGGGTGGAACTGAAGCTTTCTTT.

The chain links TRBV18 to TRBJ2-5, with 7 nucleotides matching TRBD1. With the DNA end fitting TRBJ2-7 better, the J assignment may be wrong. From germline, CDR1 is KGHSH and CDR2 LQKENI. CDR3 length equals 15 residues. The CDR3 spells CASSTGVGETYEQYF. CDR3 coding DNA: TGTGCCAGCTCAACAGGGGTAGGGGAAACCTACGAGCAGTACTTC.

In its sample, this clone was seen once. The V and J genes are TRBV9 and TRBJ2-2; 12 bases fit TRBD2. The germline CDR1 and CDR2 sequences are SGDLS and YYNGEE. CDR3 length: 18 residues. V shed 2 bases, J shed 0 bases, and the junction held 5 bases outside the gene matches. CDR3 protein: CASSVASGGAANTGELFF. The CDR3 nucleotides are TGTGCCAGCAGCGTGGCTAGCGGGGGGGCGGCGAACACCGGGGAGCTGTTTTTT.

This CDR3 reads CASSLDPVPAGNTIYF. As DNA, the CDR3 is TGCGCCAGCAGCTTGGATCCCGTGCCGGCTGGAAACACCATATATTTT. V usage is TRBV5-1 and J usage is TRBJ1-3; D remains ambiguous. The ends were cut back, 0 bases at V and 2 bases at J, with 12 bases in the middle. Germline V lookup: CDR1 SGHRS, CDR2 YFSETQ. The CDR3 is 16 residues long.